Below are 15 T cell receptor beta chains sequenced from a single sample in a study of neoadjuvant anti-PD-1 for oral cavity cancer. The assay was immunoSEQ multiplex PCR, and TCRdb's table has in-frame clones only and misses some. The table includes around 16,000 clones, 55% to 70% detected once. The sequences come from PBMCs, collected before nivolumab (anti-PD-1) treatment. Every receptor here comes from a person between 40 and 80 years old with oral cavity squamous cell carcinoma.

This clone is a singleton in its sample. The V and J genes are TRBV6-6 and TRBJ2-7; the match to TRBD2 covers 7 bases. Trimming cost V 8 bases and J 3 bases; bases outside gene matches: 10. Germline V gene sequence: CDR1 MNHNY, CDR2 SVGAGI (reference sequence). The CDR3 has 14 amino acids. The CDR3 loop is CASAGTKGSYEQYF. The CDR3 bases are TGTGCCAGCGCGGGGACTAAGGGAAGCTACGAGCAGTACTTC.

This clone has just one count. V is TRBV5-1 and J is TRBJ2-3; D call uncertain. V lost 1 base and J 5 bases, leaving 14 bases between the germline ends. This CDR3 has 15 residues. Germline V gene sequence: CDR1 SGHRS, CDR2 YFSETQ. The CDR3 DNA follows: TGCGCCAGCAGCTTGCCCTTGAGTGCCGGAGATACGCAGTATTTT. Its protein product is CASSLPLSAGDTQYF.

The DNA for the CDR3 is TGTGCCAGTTCGGCCGGCGGGGTTCTGGGCTACACCTTC. It encodes CASSAGGVLGYTF. The chain links TRBV19 to TRBJ1-2; no clear D gene. This CDR3 spans 13 amino acids. The ends were cut back, 8 bases at V and 8 bases at J, with 18 bases in the middle. Germline-derived CDR1 and CDR2 are LNHDA and SQIVND (reference sequence).

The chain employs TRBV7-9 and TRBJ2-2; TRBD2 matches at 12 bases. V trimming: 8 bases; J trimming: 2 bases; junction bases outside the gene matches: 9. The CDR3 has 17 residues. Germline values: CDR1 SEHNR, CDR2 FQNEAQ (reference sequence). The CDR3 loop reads CASGATSGGINTGELFF. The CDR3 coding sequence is TGTGCCAGCGGAGCGACTAGCGGGGGTATCAACACCGGGGAGCTGTTTTTT.

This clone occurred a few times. CDR3 amino acids: CASSEMASNQPQHF. In DNA form, the CDR3 reads TGTGCCAGCAGTGAAATGGCAAGCAATCAGCCCCAGCATTTT. The V and J genes are TRBV2 and TRBJ1-5; D is unresolved. The CDR3 has 14 amino acids. Germline CDR1 reads SNHLY; CDR2 reads FYNNEI. V gave up 2 bases and J gave up 1 base, with 6 bases separating them.

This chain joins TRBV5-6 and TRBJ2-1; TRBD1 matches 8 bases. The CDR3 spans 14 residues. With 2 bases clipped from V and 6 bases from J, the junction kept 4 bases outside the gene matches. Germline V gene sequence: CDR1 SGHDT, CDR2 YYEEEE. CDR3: CASSLTGTGNEQFF. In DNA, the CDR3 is TGTGCCAGCAGCTTAACCGGGACAGGCAATGAGCAGTTCTTC.

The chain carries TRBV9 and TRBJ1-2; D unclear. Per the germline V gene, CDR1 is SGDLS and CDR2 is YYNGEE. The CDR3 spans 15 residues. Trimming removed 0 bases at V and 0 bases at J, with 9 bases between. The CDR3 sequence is CASSVGPSPNYGYTF. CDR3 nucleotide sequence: TGTGCCAGCAGCGTAGGTCCCAGTCCTAACTATGGCTACACCTTC.

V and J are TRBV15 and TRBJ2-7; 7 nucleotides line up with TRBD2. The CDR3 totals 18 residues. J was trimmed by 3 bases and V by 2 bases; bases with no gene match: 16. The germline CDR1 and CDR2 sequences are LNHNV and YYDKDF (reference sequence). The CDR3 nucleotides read TGTGCCACCAGCAGAAAAATTGGGGTGGCGGGAGAGGTCTACGAGCAGTACTTC. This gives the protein CATSRKIGVAGEVYEQYF.

The CDR3 loop is CASSLEGAGGGELFF. CDR3 nucleotide sequence: TGTGCCAGCAGCCTTGAGGGGGCTGGTGGCGGGGAGCTGTTTTTT. The V and J genes are TRBV7-3 and TRBJ2-2, with TRBD1 matching over 7 bases. The germline V gene encodes CDR1 SGHTA and CDR2 FQGTGA. The CDR3 extends over 15 amino acids. J gave up 7 bases and V 5 bases, and 10 bases lay outside the gene matches.

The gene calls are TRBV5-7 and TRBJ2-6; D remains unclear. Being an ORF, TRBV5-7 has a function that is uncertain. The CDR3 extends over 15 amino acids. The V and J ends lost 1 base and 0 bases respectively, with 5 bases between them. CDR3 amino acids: CASSLTNSGANVLTF. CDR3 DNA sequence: TGTGCCAGCAGCTTGACGAACTCTGGGGCCAACGTCCTGACTTTC.

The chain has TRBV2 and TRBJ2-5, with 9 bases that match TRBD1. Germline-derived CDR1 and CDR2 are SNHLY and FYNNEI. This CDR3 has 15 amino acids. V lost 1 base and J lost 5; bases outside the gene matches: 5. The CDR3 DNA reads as TGTGCCAGCAGTGAAGGGGGCACAGGGGGCGAGACCCAGTACTTC. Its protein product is CASSEGGTGGETQYF.

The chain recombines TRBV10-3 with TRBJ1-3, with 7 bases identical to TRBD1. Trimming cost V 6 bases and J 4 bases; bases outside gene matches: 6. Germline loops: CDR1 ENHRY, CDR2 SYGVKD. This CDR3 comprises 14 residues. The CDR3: CAIRLDRPGNTIYF. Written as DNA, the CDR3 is TGTGCCATCAGGCTGGACAGGCCGGGAAACACCATATATTTT.

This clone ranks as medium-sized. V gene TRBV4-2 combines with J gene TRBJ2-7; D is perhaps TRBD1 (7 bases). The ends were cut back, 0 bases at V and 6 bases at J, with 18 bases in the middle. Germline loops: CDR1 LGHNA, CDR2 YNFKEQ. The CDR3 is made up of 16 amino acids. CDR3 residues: CASSQELGTGEVEQYF. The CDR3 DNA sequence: TGTGCCAGCAGCCAAGAACTCGGTACAGGGGAGGTCGAGCAGTACTTC.

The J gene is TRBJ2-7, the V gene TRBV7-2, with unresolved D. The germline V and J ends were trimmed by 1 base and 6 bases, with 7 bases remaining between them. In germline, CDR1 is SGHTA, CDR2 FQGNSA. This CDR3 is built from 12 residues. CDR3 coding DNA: TGTGCCAGCAGCTTAGATGGGTCCGAGCAGTACTTC. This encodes CASSLDGSEQYF.

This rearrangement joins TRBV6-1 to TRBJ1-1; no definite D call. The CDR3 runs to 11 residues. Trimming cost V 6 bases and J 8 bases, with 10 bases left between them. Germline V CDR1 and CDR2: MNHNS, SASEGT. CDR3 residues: CASSRWSEAFF. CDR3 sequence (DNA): TGTGCCAGCAGCCGATGGTCGGAAGCTTTCTTT.